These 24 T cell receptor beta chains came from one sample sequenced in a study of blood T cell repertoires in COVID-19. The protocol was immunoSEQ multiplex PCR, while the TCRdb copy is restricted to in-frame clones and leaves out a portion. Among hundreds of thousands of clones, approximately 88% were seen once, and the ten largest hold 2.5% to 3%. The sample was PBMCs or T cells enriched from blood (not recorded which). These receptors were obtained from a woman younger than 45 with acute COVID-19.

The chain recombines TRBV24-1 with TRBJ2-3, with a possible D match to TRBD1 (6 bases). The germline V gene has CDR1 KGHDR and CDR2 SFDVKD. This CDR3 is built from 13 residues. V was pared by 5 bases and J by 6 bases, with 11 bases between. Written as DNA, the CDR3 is TGTGCCACCAGTGGGGCAACAGGGGATACGCAGTATTTT. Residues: CATSGATGDTQYF.

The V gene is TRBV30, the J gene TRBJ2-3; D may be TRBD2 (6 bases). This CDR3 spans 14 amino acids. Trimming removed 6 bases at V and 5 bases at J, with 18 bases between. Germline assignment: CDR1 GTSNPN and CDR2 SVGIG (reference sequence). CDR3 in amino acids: CACARASGGDTQYF. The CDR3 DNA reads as TGTGCCTGCGCCCGGGCTTCCGGGGGAGATACGCAGTATTTT.

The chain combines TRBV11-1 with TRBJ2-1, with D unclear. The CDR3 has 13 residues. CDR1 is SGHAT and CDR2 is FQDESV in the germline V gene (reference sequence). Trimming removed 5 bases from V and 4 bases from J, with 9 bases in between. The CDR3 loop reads CASSPPPYNEQFF. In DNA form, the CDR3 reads TGTGCCAGCAGCCCCCCCCCGTACAATGAGCAGTTCTTC.

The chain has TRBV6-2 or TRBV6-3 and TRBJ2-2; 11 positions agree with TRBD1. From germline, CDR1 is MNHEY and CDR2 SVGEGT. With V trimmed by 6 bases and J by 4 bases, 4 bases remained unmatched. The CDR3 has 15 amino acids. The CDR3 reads CASSPGTGGTGELFF. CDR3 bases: TGTGCCAGCAGCCCCGGGACAGGGGGCACCGGGGAGCTGTTTTTT.

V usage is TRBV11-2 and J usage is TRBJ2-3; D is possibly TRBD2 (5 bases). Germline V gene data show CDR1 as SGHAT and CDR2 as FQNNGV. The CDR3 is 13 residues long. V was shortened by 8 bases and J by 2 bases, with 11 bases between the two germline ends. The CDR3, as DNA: TGTGCCAGCCTCGCCGGGGACACAGATACGCAGTATTTT. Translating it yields CASLAGDTDTQYF.

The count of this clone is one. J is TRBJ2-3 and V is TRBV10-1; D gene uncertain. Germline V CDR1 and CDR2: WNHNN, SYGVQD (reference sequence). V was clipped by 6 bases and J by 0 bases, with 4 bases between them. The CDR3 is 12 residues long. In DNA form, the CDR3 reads TGCGCCAGCAGCGGGAGCACAGATACGCAGTATTTT. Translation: CASSGSTDTQYF.

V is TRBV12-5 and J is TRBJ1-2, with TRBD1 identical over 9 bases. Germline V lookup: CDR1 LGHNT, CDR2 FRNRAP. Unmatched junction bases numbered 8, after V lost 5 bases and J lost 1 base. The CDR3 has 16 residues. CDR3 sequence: CASGLDRTGDNYGYTF. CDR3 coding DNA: TGTGCTAGTGGTCTTGACCGGACAGGGGATAACTATGGCTACACCTTC.

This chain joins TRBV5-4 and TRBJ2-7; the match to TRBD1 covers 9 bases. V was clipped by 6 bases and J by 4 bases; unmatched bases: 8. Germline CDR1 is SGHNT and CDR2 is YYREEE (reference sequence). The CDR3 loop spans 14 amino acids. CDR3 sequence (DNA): TGTGCCAGCAACTCCGGGACAGGGAGTTACGAGCAGTACTTC. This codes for CASNSGTGSYEQYF.

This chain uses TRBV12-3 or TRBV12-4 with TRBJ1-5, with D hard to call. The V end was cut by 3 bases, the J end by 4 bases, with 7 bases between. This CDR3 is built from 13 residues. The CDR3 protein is CASSLSGNQPQHF. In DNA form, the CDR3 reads TGTGCCAGCAGTTTGTCGGGGAATCAGCCCCAGCATTTT.

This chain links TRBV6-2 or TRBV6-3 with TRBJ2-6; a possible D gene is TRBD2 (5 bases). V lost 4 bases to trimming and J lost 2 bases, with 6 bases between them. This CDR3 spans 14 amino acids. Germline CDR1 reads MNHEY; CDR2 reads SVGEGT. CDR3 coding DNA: TGTGCCAGCAGTTCCGGGGCTGGGGCCAACGTCCTGACTTTC. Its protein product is CASSSGAGANVLTF.

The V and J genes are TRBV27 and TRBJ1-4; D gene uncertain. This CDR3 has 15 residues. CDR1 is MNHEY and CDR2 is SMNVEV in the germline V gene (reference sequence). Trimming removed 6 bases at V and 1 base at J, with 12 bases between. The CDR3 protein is CASSVTRGTNEKLFF. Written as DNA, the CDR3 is TGTGCCAGCAGCGTTACCCGCGGAACTAATGAAAAACTGTTTTTT.

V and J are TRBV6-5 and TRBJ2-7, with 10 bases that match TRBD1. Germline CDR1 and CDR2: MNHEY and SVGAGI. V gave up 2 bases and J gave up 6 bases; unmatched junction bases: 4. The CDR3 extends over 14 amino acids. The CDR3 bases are TGTGCCAGCAGTTACGGACAGGGGGTAAGCGAGCAGTACTTC. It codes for CASSYGQGVSEQYF.

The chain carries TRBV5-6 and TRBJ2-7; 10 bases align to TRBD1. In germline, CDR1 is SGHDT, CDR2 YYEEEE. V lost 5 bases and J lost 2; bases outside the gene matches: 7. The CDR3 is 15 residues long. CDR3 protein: CASRLQGTGAYEQYF. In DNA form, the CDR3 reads TGTGCCAGCAGGCTTCAGGGGACAGGGGCCTACGAGCAGTACTTC.

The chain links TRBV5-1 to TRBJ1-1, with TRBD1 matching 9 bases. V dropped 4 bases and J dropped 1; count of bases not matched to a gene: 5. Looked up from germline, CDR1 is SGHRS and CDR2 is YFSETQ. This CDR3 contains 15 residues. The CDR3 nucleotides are TGCGCCAGCAGCCCCAGACAGGGGGAGAACACTGAAGCTTTCTTT. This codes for CASSPRQGENTEAFF.

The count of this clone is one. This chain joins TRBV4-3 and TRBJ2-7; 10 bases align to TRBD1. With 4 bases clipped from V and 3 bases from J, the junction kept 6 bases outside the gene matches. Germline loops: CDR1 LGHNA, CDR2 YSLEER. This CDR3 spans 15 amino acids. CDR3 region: CASSPGQGVVYEQYF. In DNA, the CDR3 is TGCGCCAGCAGCCCAGGACAGGGGGTAGTCTACGAGCAGTACTTC.

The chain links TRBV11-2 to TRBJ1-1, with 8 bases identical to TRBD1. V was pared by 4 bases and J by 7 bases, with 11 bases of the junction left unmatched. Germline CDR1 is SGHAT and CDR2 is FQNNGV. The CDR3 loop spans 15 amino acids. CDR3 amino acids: CASSSRTGTSVEAFF. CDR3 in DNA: TGTGCCAGCAGCTCCCGGACAGGGACGAGCGTTGAAGCTTTCTTT.

The CDR3 region has the DNA TGTGCCACCAGCAGAGATCCTCCAGGGGACAGAGTTGACTATGGCTACACCTTC. This codes for CATSRDPPGDRVDYGYTF. The chain joins TRBV15 to TRBJ1-2; the match to TRBD1 covers 7 bases. V gave up 0 bases and J gave up 3 bases; unmatched junction bases: 13. This CDR3 contains 18 residues. Germline CDR1 and CDR2: LNHNV and YYDKDF (reference sequence).

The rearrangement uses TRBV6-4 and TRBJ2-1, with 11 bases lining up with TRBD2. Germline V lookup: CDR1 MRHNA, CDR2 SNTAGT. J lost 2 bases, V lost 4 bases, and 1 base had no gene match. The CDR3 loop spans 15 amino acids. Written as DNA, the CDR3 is TGTGCCAGCAGTGGTAGCGGGGGGGCCTACAATGAGCAGTTCTTC. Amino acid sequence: CASSGSGGAYNEQFF.

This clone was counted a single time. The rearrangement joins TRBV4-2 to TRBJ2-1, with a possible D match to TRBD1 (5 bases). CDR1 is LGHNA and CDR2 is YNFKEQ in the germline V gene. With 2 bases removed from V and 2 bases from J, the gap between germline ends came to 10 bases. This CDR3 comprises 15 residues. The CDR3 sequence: CASSQTGGTYNEQFF. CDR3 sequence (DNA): TGTGCCAGCAGCCAAACAGGTGGCACCTACAATGAGCAGTTCTTC.

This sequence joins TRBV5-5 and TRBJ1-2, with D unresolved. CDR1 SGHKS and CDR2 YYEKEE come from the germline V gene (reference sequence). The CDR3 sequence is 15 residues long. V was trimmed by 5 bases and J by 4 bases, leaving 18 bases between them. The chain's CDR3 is CASRPGTRNSYGYTF. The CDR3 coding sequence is TGTGCCAGCAGGCCGGGAACTAGGAACTCCTATGGCTACACCTTC.

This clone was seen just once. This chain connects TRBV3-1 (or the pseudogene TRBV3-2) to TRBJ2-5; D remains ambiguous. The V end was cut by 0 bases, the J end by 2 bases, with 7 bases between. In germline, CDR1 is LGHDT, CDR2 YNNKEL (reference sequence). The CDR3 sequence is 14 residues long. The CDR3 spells CASSQEEAQETQYF. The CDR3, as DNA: TGTGCCAGCAGCCAAGAAGAGGCACAAGAGACCCAGTACTTC.

The CDR3 loop is CAISVGGIQNTEAFF. The CDR3 DNA reads TGTGCCATCAGTGTAGGGGGAATACAGAACACTGAAGCTTTCTTT. The V call is TRBV10-3, the J call TRBJ1-1; perhaps TRBD1 as D (6 bases). The CDR3 has 15 residues. The germline CDR1 and CDR2 sequences are ENHRY and SYGVKD. Trimming pared 4 bases from V and 1 base from J, leaving 13 bases between.

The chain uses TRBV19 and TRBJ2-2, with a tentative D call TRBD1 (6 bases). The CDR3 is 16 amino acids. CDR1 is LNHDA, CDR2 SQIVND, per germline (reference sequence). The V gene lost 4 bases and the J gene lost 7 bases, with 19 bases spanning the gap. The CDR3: CASSRYQPTGLGELFF. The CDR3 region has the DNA TGTGCCAGTAGTAGATACCAACCCACAGGGCTCGGGGAGCTGTTTTTT.

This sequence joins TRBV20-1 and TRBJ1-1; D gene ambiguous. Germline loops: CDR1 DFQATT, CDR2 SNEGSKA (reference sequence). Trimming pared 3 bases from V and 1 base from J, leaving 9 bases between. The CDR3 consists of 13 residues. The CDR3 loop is CSASTDSNTEAFF. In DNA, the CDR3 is TGCAGTGCTAGTACGGACTCGAACACTGAAGCTTTCTTT.